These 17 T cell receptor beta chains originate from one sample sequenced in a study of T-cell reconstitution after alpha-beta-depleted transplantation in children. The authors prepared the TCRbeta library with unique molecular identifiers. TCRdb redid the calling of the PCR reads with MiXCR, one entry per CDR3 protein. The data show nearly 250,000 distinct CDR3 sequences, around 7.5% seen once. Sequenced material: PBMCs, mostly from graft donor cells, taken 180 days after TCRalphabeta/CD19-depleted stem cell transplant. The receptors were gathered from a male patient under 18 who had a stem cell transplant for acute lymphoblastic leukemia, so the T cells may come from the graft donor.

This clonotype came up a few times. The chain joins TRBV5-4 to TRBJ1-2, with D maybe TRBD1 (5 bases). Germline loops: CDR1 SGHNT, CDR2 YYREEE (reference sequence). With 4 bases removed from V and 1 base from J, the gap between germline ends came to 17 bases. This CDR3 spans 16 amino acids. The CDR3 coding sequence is TGTGCCAGCAGCCCGCTACAGGACAACCTTAACTATGGCTACACCTTC. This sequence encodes CASSPLQDNLNYGYTF.

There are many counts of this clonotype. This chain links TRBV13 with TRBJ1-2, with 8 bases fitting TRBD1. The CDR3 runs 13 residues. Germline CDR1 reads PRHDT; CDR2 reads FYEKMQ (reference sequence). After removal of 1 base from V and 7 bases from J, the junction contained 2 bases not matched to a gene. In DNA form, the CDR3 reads TGTGCCAGCAGCTTAGCAGGGGGCATTGGCTACACCTTC. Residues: CASSLAGGIGYTF.

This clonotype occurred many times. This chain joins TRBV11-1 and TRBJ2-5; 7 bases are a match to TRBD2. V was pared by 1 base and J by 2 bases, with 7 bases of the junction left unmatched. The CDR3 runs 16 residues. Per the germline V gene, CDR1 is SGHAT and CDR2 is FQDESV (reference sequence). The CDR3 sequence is CASSLGPLADQETQYF. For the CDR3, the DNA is TGTGCCAGCAGCTTAGGCCCGCTAGCGGATCAAGAGACCCAGTACTTC.

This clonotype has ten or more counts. The CDR3 nucleotides are TGCAGCGCTAGCGGGGGGGCCTTGGAGACCCAGTACTTC. Its translation is CSASGGALETQYF. The chain employs TRBV29-1 and TRBJ2-5, with 12 bases identical to TRBD2. The CDR3 contains 13 residues. Looked up from germline, CDR1 is SQVTM and CDR2 is ANQGSEA. Trimming cost V 7 bases and J 5 bases; bases outside gene matches: 5.

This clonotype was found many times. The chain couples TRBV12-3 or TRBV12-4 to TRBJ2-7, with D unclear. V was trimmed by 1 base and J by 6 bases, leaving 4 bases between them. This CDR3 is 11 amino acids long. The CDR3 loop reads CASSLVGEQYF. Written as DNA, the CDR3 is TGTGCCAGCAGTTTAGTGGGCGAGCAGTACTTC.

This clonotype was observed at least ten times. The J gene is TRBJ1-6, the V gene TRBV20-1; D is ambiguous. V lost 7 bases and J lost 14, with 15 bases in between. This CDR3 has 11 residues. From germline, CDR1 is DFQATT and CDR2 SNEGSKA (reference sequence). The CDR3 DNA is TGCAGTGGGGAGAAGCATTCGGCCCTCCACTTT. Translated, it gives CSGEKHSALHF.

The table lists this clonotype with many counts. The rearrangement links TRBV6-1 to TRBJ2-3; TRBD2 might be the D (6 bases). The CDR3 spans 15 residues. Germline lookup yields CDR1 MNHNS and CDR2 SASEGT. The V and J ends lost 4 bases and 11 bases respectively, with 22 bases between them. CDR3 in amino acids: CASSAEGGTFFEQYF. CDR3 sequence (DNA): TGTGCCAGCAGTGCGGAGGGAGGAACCTTTTTCGAGCAGTATTTT.

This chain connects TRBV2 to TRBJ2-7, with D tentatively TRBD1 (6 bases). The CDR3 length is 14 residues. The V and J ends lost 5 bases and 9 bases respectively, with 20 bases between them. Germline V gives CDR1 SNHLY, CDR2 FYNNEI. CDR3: CASSPAGTPDRQYF. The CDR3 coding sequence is TGTGCCAGCAGTCCAGCCGGGACACCGGACCGGCAGTACTTC.

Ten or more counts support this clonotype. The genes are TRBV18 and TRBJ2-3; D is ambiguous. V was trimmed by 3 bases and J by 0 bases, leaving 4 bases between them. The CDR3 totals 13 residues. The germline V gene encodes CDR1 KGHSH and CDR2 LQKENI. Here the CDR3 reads CASSPNSTDTQYF. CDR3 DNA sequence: TGTGCCAGCTCACCTAATAGCACAGATACGCAGTATTTT.

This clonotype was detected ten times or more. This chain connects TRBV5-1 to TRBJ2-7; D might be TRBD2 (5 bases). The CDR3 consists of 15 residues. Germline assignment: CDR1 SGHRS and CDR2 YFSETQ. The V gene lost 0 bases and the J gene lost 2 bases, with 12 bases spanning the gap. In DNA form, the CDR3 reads TGCGCCAGCAGCTTGGGCCTAGCCAATACCTACGAGCAGTACTTC. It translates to CASSLGLANTYEQYF.

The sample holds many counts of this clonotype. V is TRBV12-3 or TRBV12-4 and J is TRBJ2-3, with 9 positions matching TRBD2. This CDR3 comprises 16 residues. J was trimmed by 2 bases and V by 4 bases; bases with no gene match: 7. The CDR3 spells CASSSGLAGPTDTQYF. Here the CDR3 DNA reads TGTGCCAGCAGTTCGGGTCTAGCGGGGCCCACAGATACGCAGTATTTT.

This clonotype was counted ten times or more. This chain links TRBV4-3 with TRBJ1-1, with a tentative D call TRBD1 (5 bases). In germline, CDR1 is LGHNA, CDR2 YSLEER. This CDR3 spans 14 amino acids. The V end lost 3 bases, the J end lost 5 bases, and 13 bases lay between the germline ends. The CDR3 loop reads CASSHPGRRTEAFF. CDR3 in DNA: TGCGCCAGCAGCCACCCAGGGAGGAGGACTGAAGCTTTCTTT.

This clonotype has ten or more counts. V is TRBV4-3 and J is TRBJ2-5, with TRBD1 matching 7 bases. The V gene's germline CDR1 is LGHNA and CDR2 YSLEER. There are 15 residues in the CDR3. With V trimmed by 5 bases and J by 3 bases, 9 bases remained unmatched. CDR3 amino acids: CASSKQGFEEETQYF. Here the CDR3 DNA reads TGCGCCAGCAGCAAACAGGGGTTTGAGGAAGAGACCCAGTACTTC.

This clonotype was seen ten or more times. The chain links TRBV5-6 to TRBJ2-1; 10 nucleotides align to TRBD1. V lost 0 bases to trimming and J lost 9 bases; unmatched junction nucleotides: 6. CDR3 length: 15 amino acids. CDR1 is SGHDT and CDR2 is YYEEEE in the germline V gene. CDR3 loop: CASSLVLGTGVEQFF. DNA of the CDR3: TGTGCCAGCAGCTTGGTTTTGGGGACAGGGGTTGAGCAGTTCTTC.

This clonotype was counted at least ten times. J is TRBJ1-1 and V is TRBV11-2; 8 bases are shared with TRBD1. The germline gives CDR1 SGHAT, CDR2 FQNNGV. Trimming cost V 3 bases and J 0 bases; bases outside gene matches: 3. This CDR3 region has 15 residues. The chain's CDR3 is CASSLEQGVNTEAFF. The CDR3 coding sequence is TGTGCCAGCAGCTTGGAACAGGGGGTGAACACTGAAGCTTTCTTT.

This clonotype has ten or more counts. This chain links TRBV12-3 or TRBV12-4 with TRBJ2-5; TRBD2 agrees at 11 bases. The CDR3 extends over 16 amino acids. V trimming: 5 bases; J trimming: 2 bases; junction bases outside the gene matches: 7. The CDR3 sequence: CASSPPGLAVQETQYF. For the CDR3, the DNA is TGTGCCAGCAGTCCTCCGGGACTAGCGGTACAAGAGACCCAGTACTTC.

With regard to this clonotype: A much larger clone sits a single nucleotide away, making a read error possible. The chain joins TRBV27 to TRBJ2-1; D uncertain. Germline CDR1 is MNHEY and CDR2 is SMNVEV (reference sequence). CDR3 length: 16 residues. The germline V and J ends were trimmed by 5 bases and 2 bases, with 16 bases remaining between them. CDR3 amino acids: CASSVDDLATYNEQFF. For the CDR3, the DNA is TGTGCCAGCAGTGTAGACGACTTAGCCACCTACAATGAGCAGTTCTTC.